The 30 T cell receptor beta chains below come from one sample, sequenced in a study of identical twins. TCRdb independently ran MiXCR on the 5' RACE reads; one entry per CDR3 protein. The profile shows nearly 900,000 distinct CDR3 sequences, 9% to 15% of them singletons. The same data also went into a second study, on yellow fever vaccine responses in identical twins.

Material for sequencing was PBMCs. The receptor set was obtained from a woman aged 18-29 years in good health.

The rearrangement links TRBV7-3 to TRBJ2-2, with TRBD2 matching over 13 bases. The J segment lost 4 bases and the V segment lost 6 bases, leaving 8 bases of the junction unmatched. Germline CDR1 and CDR2: SGHTA and FQGTGA. The CDR3 contains 17 residues. CDR3 region: CASSTGTSGIGTGELFF. CDR3 DNA sequence: TGTGCCAGCAGTACCGGGACTAGCGGGATTGGCACCGGGGAGCTGTTTTTT.

This clonotype was counted only a few times. The chain couples TRBV11-2 to TRBJ1-4, with a weak D call TRBD1 (5 bases). V lost 5 bases, J lost 1 base, and 14 bases lay in between. CDR3 length: 16 residues. Germline-derived CDR1 and CDR2 are SGHAT and FQNNGV. The CDR3 DNA follows: TGTGCCAGCAGCCTGGGGCCGGTGGTAACTAATGAAAAACTGTTTTTT. Its protein product is CASSLGPVVTNEKLFF.

The rearrangement links TRBV15 to TRBJ2-5; D ambiguous. The CDR3 extends over 16 amino acids. The germline V gene has CDR1 LNHNV and CDR2 YYDKDF (reference sequence). Trimming cost V 0 bases and J 3 bases, with 14 bases left between them. CDR3 DNA sequence: TGTGCCACCAGCAGAGATCGGAGTTACAGAGAAGAGACCCAGTACTTC. Protein sequence: CATSRDRSYREETQYF.

This clonotype was seen many times. The V and J genes are TRBV7-9 and TRBJ1-1, with D unresolved. This CDR3 contains 14 residues. V was pared by 1 base and J by 1 base, with 7 bases between. The germline CDR1 and CDR2 sequences are SEHNR and FQNEAQ (reference sequence). DNA of the CDR3: TGTGCCAGCAGCTTAGTAGTCGGGAACACTGAAGCTTTCTTT. It translates to CASSLVVGNTEAFF.

The V call is TRBV28, the J call TRBJ2-7, with TRBD2 identical over 10 bases. The J segment lost 2 bases and the V segment lost 5 bases, leaving 6 bases of the junction unmatched. Germline V lookup: CDR1 MDHEN, CDR2 SYDVKM. CDR3 size: 15 residues. This CDR3 reads CASSIGLAVTYEQYF. CDR3 in DNA: TGTGCCAGCAGTATCGGACTAGCGGTAACCTACGAGCAGTACTTC.

This clonotype was recorded a few times. CDR3 residues: CASSENRGRGMAEAFF. CDR3 nucleotides: TGTGCCAGCAGTGAAAATCGCGGCAGGGGTATGGCTGAAGCTTTCTTT. The chain has TRBV6-1 and TRBJ1-1, with D maybe TRBD1 (6 bases). There are 16 residues in the CDR3. Trimming removed 2 bases at V and 6 bases at J, with 19 bases between. Germline V CDR1 and CDR2: MNHNS, SASEGT.

This clonotype was found a few times. The CDR3: CASSQVTRVATDTQYF. In DNA form, the CDR3 reads TGCGCCAGCAGCCAAGTCACTAGGGTCGCCACAGATACGCAGTATTTT. The chain has TRBV4-1 and TRBJ2-3, with D perhaps TRBD2 (5 bases). The ends were cut back, 1 base at V and 2 bases at J, with 13 bases in the middle. The CDR3 runs 16 residues. Germline assignment: CDR1 MGHRA and CDR2 YSYEKL.

The table lists this clonotype with a few counts. V gene TRBV9 combines with J gene TRBJ2-7, with 8 bases identical to TRBD2. With 4 bases clipped from V and 7 bases from J, the junction kept 10 bases outside the gene matches. The CDR3 totals 14 residues. Germline V CDR1 and CDR2: SGDLS, YYNGEE. CDR3 sequence reads: CASSPYGRAGEQYF. The CDR3 bases are TGTGCCAGCAGCCCGTACGGGAGGGCAGGTGAGCAGTACTTC.

The chain uses TRBV5-1 and TRBJ2-3, with TRBD2 identical over 7 bases. From germline, CDR1 is SGHRS and CDR2 YFSETQ. V was pared by 2 bases and J by 3 bases, with 9 bases of the junction left unmatched. The CDR3 has 16 residues. The CDR3 coding sequence is TGCGCCAGCAGCTTCTATCCGGGACTATCAACAGATACGCAGTATTTT. This encodes CASSFYPGLSTDTQYF. Filled out from reference TRBV5-1 and TRBJ2-3, the complete variable domain reads KAGVTQTPRYLIKTRGQQVTLSCSPISGHRSVSWYQQTPGQGLQFLFEYFSETQRNKGNFPGRFSGRQFSNSRSEMNVSTLELGDSALYLCASSFYPGLSTDTQYFGPGTRLTVL.

The V gene is TRBV28, the J gene TRBJ2-5, with 9 bases fitting TRBD1. The germline gives CDR1 MDHEN, CDR2 SYDVKM. There are 15 residues in the CDR3. V trimming: 3 bases; J trimming: 4 bases; junction bases outside the gene matches: 6. DNA of the CDR3: TGTGCCAGCAGTTTGGACAGGGGAGGAGTAGAGACCCAGTACTTC. Its protein is CASSLDRGGVETQYF.

The V gene is TRBV12-3 or TRBV12-4, the J gene TRBJ1-1, with TRBD1 as a possible D gene (6 bases). The CDR3 covers 14 residues. The V gene lost 6 bases and the J gene lost 2 bases, with 13 bases spanning the gap. The CDR3 protein is CASRGGGDNTEAFF. The DNA for the CDR3 is TGTGCCAGCAGAGGAGGGGGGGATAACACTGAAGCTTTCTTT.

With regard to this clonotype: This CDR3 is missing its conserved last phenylalanine or tryptophan, likely due to a read error. This sequence joins TRBV14 and TRBJ2-7; 8 nucleotides match TRBD1. V dropped 4 bases and J dropped 6; count of bases not matched to a gene: 5. CDR1 is SGHDN and CDR2 is FVKESK in the germline V gene. The CDR3 covers 13 residues. The CDR3 sequence is CASSRRTGSEQYD. CDR3 in DNA: TGTGCCAGCAGCCGCAGGACAGGGAGCGAGCAGTACGAC.

This clonotype was seen only once. The chain has TRBV21-1 and TRBJ2-2; TRBD2 reflects the table's D call only, with no check against the DNA. TRBV21-1 is listed as a pseudogene. CDR3 length: 15 amino acids. The CDR3, as DNA: TGTGCCAACCGGACTAGCGGAGTGAACACCGGGGAGCTGTTTTTT. Translated, it gives CANRTSGVNTGELFF.

This clonotype has only a few counts. J is TRBJ2-5 and V is TRBV18; D remains unclear. The CDR3 spans 17 residues. CDR1 and CDR2 from the germline V gene are KGHSH and LQKENI. Trimming took 0 bases from V and 4 from J, leaving 18 bases between them. CDR3 DNA: TGTGCCAGCTCACCACCGTCTTCCTCGCGGCTGGGAGAGACCCAGTACTTC. This encodes CASSPPSSSRLGETQYF.

This clonotype occurred a few times. The chain has TRBV6-1 and TRBJ1-1; weak D call: TRBD1 (6 bases). The CDR3 runs to 13 residues. From germline, CDR1 is MNHNS and CDR2 SASEGT. V was pared by 11 bases and J by 3 bases, with 16 bases between. CDR3 in DNA: TGTGCCGTAGCTCGGGGGCGGGACACTGAAGCTTTCTTT. This gives the protein CAVARGRDTEAFF.

In its sample, this clonotype was seen a few times. The chain combines TRBV4-1 with TRBJ2-1; D gene unclear. With 11 bases removed from V and 9 bases from J, the gap between germline ends came to 8 bases. Germline CDR1 and CDR2: MGHRA and YSYEKL. The CDR3 sequence is 9 residues long. The CDR3 nucleotides are TGCGCCGTAGTCTGTGAGCAGTTCTTC. Encoded protein: CAVVCEQFF.

This clonotype appeared a few times. The chain recombines TRBV11-2 with TRBJ2-7; D gene unclear. The V end was cut by 2 bases, the J end by 5 bases, with 13 bases between. CDR1 and CDR2 from the germline V gene are SGHAT and FQNNGV. CDR3 length: 14 amino acids. The DNA of the CDR3 is TGTGCCAGCAGCTTATCATCCAGCTTGCACGAGCAGTACGTC. Its translation: CASSLSSSLHEQYV.

This clonotype has a handful of counts. This chain links TRBV20-1 with TRBJ1-1, with no clear D. Per germline, CDR1 DFQATT and CDR2 SNEGSKA (reference sequence). The CDR3 has 11 residues. Trimming took 2 bases from V and 6 from J, leaving 7 bases between them. The CDR3 region is CSARPLAEAFF. DNA of the CDR3: TGCAGTGCTAGACCCCTCGCTGAAGCTTTCTTT.

Only one count was recorded for this clonotype. The rearrangement joins TRBV28 to TRBJ2-1, with 7 bases lining up with TRBD2. The length of the CDR3 is 14 residues. The ends lost 7 bases at V and 5 bases at J; junction bases unmatched: 8. CDR1 is MDHEN and CDR2 is SYDVKM in the germline V gene. Written as DNA, the CDR3 is TGTGCCAGCAAGTGGCGGGAGACCAACAATGAGCAGTTCTTC. Protein: CASKWRETNNEQFF.

V is TRBV27 and J is TRBJ2-1; TRBD2 agrees at 9 bases. CDR1 and CDR2 (germline): MNHEY, SMNVEV (reference sequence). The CDR3 is 15 residues long. The J segment lost 4 bases and the V segment lost 6 bases, leaving 7 bases of the junction unmatched. The CDR3 region is CASRLRAGGYNEQFF. Here the CDR3 DNA reads TGTGCCAGCAGGCTCAGGGCGGGGGGGTACAATGAGCAGTTCTTC.

The chain is built from TRBV15 and TRBJ2-2, with D perhaps TRBD2 (6 bases). The CDR3 contains 15 residues. V was cut by 1 base and J by 7 bases, with 13 bases left in between. Germline assignment: CDR1 LNHNV and CDR2 YYDKDF (reference sequence). This CDR3 is CATSRGDFRFGELFF. The DNA for the CDR3 is TGTGCCACCAGCAGAGGGGACTTCCGTTTCGGGGAGCTGTTTTTT.

This clonotype has a handful of counts. The J gene is TRBJ2-3, the V gene TRBV9, with TRBD1 identical over 11 bases. V was clipped by 4 bases and J by 0 bases; unmatched bases: 7. Germline V gene data show CDR1 as SGDLS and CDR2 as YYNGEE. There are 17 residues in the CDR3. The CDR3 bases are TGTGCCAGCAGCCCTTGGGACAGGGGGTTTAGCACAGATACGCAGTATTTT. Translation gives CASSPWDRGFSTDTQYF.

The rearrangement links TRBV24-1 to TRBJ2-1; 14 positions agree with TRBD2. V lost 2 bases to trimming and J lost 8 bases; unmatched junction nucleotides: 7. Germline CDR1 is KGHDR and CDR2 is SFDVKD. The CDR3 covers 17 residues. The DNA for the CDR3 is TGTGCCACCAGTGATTCCCGACTAGCGGGAGGGTTCTATGAGCAGTTCTTC. Its translation: CATSDSRLAGGFYEQFF.

This clonotype was picked up a small number of times. The chain recombines TRBV19 with TRBJ2-7; weak D call: TRBD2 (6 bases). This CDR3 has 16 amino acids. V was cut by 0 bases and J by 2 bases, with 14 bases left in between. Germline V gene sequence: CDR1 LNHDA, CDR2 SQIVND (reference sequence). CDR3 amino acids: CASSIDGLMGTYEQYF. CDR3 nucleotides: TGTGCCAGTAGTATAGACGGACTAATGGGGACCTACGAGCAGTACTTC.

This clonotype occurred many times. The rearrangement joins TRBV5-1 to TRBJ1-2, with D uncertain. Germline values: CDR1 SGHRS, CDR2 YFSETQ. The CDR3 has 15 amino acids. V was clipped by 1 base and J by 3 bases, with 13 bases between them. Here the CDR3 DNA reads TGCGCCAGCAGCTTGTTGGTCAGCTTTGACTATGGCTACACCTTC. Translated, it gives CASSLLVSFDYGYTF.

The J gene is TRBJ2-2, the V gene TRBV29-1; D may be TRBD1 (5 bases). V was clipped by 6 bases and J by 4 bases, with 12 bases between them. The CDR3 is 13 residues long. Germline V gene lookup returns CDR1 SQVTM and CDR2 ANQGSEA. This CDR3 is CSVKGPSTGELFF. The CDR3 coding sequence is TGCAGCGTGAAGGGGCCCAGCACCGGGGAGCTGTTTTTT.

This clonotype was seen more than once but under ten times. The chain recombines TRBV3-1 with TRBJ2-1, with D maybe TRBD1 (6 bases). V lost 4 bases and J lost 3, with 13 bases in between. Per the germline V gene, CDR1 is LGHDT and CDR2 is YNNKEL (reference sequence). This CDR3 spans 15 amino acids. The CDR3 is CASSPQGQRYNEQFF. As DNA, the CDR3 is TGTGCCAGCAGCCCTCAGGGACAACGCTACAATGAGCAGTTCTTC.

This clonotype was picked up a small number of times. This chain uses TRBV20-1 with TRBJ2-6; D unclear. The V gene lost 3 bases and the J gene lost 1 base, with 19 bases spanning the gap. The CDR3 has 18 amino acids. The germline gives CDR1 DFQATT, CDR2 SNEGSKA (reference sequence). The DNA of the CDR3 is TGCAGTGCTAGCGAGACCACATTAATCCCGTCTGGGGCCAACGTCCTGACTTTC. Translation: CSASETTLIPSGANVLTF.

The table lists this clonotype with a few counts. The chain has TRBV2 and TRBJ2-3; D possibly matches TRBD1 or TRBD2 (5 bases each). The V gene lost 6 bases and the J gene lost 2 bases, with 15 bases spanning the gap. This CDR3 is built from 15 residues. Germline loops: CDR1 SNHLY, CDR2 FYNNEI. The CDR3 bases are TGTGCCAGCAGCGGGGCGGGCAGAGACACAGATACGCAGTATTTT. Amino acid sequence: CASSGAGRDTDTQYF.

This clonotype was seen a few times. The chain joins TRBV11-2 to TRBJ2-7, with 14 bases that match TRBD2. CDR3 size: 18 residues. Per germline, CDR1 SGHAT and CDR2 FQNNGV. Trimming took 4 bases from V and 4 from J; bases not matched to a gene: 12. The CDR3 sequence: CASSSGLAGGQIKYEQYV. The CDR3 DNA sequence: TGTGCCAGCAGCTCCGGACTAGCGGGGGGCCAGATAAAGTACGAGCAGTACGTC.